This T cell receptor (beta chain) came from a study of T cell responses to AZD1222 COVID-19 vaccine. The method was immunoSEQ multiplex PCR; TCRdb's version includes in-frame clones alone and lacks a portion of them. The table shows 150,000 to 180,000 clones, with 85% to 90% occurring only once. The CDR3 spans 16 residues. Trimming at V came to 4 bases and at J to 5 bases, leaving 13 bases not matched to a gene. CDR1 is SGHRS, CDR2 YFSETQ, per germline. The gene calls are TRBV5-1 and TRBJ2-3; 7 nucleotides agree with TRBD1. The receptor was isolated from an adult in good health. Source: peripheral blood, taken on day 0 of MenACWY control vaccination. CDR3 amino acids: CASSPRDRDWGDTQYF. The CDR3 DNA reads TGCGCCAGCAGCCCCCGGGACAGAGATTGGGGAGATACGCAGTATTTT.